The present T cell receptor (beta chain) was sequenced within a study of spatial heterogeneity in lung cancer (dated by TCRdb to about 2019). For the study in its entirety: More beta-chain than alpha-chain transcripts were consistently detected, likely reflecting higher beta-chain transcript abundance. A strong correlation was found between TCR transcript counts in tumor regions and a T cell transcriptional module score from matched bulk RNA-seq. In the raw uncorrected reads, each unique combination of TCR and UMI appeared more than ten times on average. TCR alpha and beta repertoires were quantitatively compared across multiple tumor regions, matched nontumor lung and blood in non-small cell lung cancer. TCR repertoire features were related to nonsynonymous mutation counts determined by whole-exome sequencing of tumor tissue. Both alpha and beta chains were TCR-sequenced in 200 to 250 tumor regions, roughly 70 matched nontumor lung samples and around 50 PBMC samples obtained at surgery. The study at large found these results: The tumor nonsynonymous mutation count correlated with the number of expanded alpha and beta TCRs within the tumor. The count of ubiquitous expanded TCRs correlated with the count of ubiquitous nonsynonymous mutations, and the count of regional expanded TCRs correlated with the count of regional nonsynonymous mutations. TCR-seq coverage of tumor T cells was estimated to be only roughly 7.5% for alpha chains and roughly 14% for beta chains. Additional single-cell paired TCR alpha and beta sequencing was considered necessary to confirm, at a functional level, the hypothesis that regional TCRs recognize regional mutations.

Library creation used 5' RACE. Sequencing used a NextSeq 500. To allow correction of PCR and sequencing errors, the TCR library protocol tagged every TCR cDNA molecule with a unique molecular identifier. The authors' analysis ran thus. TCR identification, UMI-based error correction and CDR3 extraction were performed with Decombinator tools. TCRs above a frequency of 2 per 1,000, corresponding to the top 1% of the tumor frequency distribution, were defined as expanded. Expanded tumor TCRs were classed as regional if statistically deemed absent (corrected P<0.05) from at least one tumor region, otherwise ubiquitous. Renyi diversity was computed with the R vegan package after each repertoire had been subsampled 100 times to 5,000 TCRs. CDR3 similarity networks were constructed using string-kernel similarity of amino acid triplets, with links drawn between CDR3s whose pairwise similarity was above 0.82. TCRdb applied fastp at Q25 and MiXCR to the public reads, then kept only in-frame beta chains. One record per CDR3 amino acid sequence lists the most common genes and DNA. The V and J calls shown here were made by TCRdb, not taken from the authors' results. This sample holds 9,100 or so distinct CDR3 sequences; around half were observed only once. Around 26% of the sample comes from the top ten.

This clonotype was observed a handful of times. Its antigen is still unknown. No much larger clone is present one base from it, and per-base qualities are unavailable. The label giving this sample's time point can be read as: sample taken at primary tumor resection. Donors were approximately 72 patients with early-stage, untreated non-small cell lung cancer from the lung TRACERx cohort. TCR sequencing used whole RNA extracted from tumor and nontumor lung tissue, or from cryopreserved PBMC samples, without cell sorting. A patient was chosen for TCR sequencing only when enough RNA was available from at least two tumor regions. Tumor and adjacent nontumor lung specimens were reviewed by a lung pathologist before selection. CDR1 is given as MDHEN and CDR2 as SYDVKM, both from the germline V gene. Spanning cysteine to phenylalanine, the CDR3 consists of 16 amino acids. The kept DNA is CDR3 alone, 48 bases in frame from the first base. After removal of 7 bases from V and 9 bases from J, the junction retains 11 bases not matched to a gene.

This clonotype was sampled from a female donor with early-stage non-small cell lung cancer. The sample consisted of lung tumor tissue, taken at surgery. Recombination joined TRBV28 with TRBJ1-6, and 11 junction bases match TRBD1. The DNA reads TGTGCCAGCAAAGCCCGGACAGGGGGCCTATCTTCACCCCTCCACTTT. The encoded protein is CASKARTGGLSSPLHF.